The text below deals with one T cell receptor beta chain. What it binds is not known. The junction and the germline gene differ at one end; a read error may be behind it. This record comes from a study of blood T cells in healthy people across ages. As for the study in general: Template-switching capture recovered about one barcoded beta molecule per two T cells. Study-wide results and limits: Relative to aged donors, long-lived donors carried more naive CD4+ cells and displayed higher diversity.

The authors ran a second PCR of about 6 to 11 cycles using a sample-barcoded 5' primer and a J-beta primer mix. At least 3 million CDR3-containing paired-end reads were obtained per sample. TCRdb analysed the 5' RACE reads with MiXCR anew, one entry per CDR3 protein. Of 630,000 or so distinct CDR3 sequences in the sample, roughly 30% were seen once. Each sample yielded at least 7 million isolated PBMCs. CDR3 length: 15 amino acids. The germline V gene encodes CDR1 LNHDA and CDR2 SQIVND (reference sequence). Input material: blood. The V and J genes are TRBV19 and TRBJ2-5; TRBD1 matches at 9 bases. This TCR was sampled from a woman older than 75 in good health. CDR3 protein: CASHGNTGGVETRYF. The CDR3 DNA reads TGTGCCAGCCACGGTAATACAGGGGGCGTAGAGACCCGGTACTTC.